The present entry profiles one T cell receptor (beta chain) with its context. Single viable CD3+CD4+CD8-CD45RO+ cells were sorted as the memory CD4+ T cells. This specimen belongs to a study of memory CD4+ T cells and cytomegalovirus serostatus. CDR3 length equals 16 residues. Assay used: immunoSEQ multiplex PCR; TCRdb lists only in-frame clones, some missing. The table records around 63,000 clones, around 80% of them present only once. This TCR came from an adult in good health and CMV-seronegative. Some clones in this sample may be carry-over from other donors' samples. The chain uses TRBV21-1 and TRBJ1-1. TRBV21-1 is noted as a pseudogene. Source material: memory CD4+ T cells from blood. The CDR3 protein is CASSNLHEDWGTEAFF. CDR3 nucleotide sequence: TGTGCCAGCAGCAACCTACATGAGGATTGGGGCACTGAAGCTTTCTTT.